The 30 T cell receptor beta chains below were found in one sample sequenced in a study of chemoradiotherapy in HPV16-positive cancers. Generated by immunoSEQ multiplex PCR, the TCRdb table keeps only in-frame clones and is missing some. In the table there are about 8,800 clones, roughly 70% of which are singletons. This specimen was tumor tissue, taken from a patient who underwent chemoradiotherapy. The receptors come from a human donor with HPV-associated anogenital cancer.

J is TRBJ2-3 and V is TRBV2, with D unresolved. V shed 2 bases and J shed 3 bases, with 6 bases lying between them. Per the germline V gene, CDR1 is SNHLY and CDR2 is FYNNEI. The length of the CDR3 is 13 residues. In nucleotides, the CDR3 is TGTGCCAGCAGTGAAAGGGTAACAGATACGCAGTATTTT. It encodes CASSERVTDTQYF.

The V gene is TRBV7-6, the J gene TRBJ2-3; TRBD2 matches 13 bases. Germline V CDR1 and CDR2: SGHVS, FNYEAQ. The CDR3 is 15 residues long. With V trimmed by 5 bases and J by 3 bases, 2 bases remained unmatched. DNA for the CDR3: TGTGCCAGCAGCCGGGGACTAGCGGGAACAGATACGCAGTATTTT. Residues: CASSRGLAGTDTQYF.

The chain uses TRBV5-6 and TRBJ1-2; 10 bases are a match to TRBD1. This CDR3 has 15 residues. The germline gives CDR1 SGHDT, CDR2 YYEEEE. With 4 bases clipped from V and 4 bases from J, the junction kept 7 bases outside the gene matches. The CDR3, as DNA: TGTGCCAGCAGCCCTGACAGGGGGCTCGGCTATGGCTACACCTTC. Translation: CASSPDRGLGYGYTF.

The CDR3 sequence: CASSVQGFGELFF. DNA for the CDR3: TGTGCCAGCAGCGTACAAGGATTCGGGGAGCTGTTTTTT. The chain employs TRBV9 and TRBJ2-2, with D hard to call. Germline V lookup: CDR1 SGDLS, CDR2 YYNGEE. V was cut by 1 base and J by 7 bases, with 8 bases left in between. This CDR3 region has 13 residues.

The chain has TRBV5-6 and TRBJ2-5; no clear D. Trimming pared 0 bases from V and 1 base from J, leaving 10 bases between. The germline gives CDR1 SGHDT, CDR2 YYEEEE. The CDR3 is made up of 15 amino acids. CDR3 in amino acids: CASSLAGRIQETQYF. The DNA for the CDR3 is TGTGCCAGCAGCTTGGCCGGGCGGATCCAAGAGACCCAGTACTTC.

The chain has TRBV18 and TRBJ2-3; TRBD1 aligns across 7 bases. The junction had 4 bases not matched to a gene; V was cut back by 2 bases and J by 5 bases. The CDR3 is made up of 14 amino acids. The germline CDR1 and CDR2 sequences are KGHSH and LQKENI. The CDR3 DNA is TGTGCCAGCTCACCAGATACAGGGGAAGATACGCAGTATTTT. It specifies CASSPDTGEDTQYF.

This chain connects TRBV7-9 to TRBJ2-7, with unresolved D. The V end lost 3 bases, the J end lost 2 bases, and 5 bases lay between the germline ends. CDR3 length: 12 residues. Germline CDR1 reads SEHNR; CDR2 reads FQNEAQ (reference sequence). CDR3 sequence (DNA): TGTGCCAGCAGCTTCAGCACCTACGAGCAGTACTTC. Encoded protein: CASSFSTYEQYF.

The rearrangement joins TRBV27 to TRBJ2-2; 8 nucleotides line up with TRBD1. Losses at the gene ends were 8 bases for V and 7 bases for J; bases not matched to a gene: 6. The germline V gene encodes CDR1 MNHEY and CDR2 SMNVEV (reference sequence). This CDR3 comprises 13 residues. The chain's CDR3 is CASATGVGGELFF. CDR3 coding DNA: TGTGCCAGCGCGACAGGGGTGGGCGGGGAGCTGTTTTTT.

The rearrangement joins TRBV5-1 to TRBJ1-1; D gene unclear. This CDR3 contains 14 residues. Germline V CDR1 and CDR2: SGHRS, YFSETQ. V was shortened by 0 bases and J by 3 bases, with 9 bases between the two germline ends. This CDR3 reads CASSLDKADTEAFF. CDR3 nucleotides: TGCGCCAGCAGCTTGGACAAGGCGGACACTGAAGCTTTCTTT.

The chain uses TRBV5-6 and TRBJ1-3; D not certain. Trimming shortened V by 0 bases and J by 0 bases, and 7 bases separated the two germline ends. The CDR3 contains 15 residues. CDR1 and CDR2 from the germline V gene are SGHDT and YYEEEE. Here the CDR3 reads CASSLAGRSGNTIYF. CDR3 DNA: TGTGCCAGCAGCTTGGCCGGCCGCTCTGGAAACACCATATATTTT.

The chain uses TRBV5-1 and TRBJ2-5; 8 bases map to TRBD1. Germline assignment: CDR1 SGHRS and CDR2 YFSETQ. With V trimmed by 0 bases and J by 5 bases, 3 bases remained unmatched. The CDR3 is 14 residues long. The CDR3 protein is CASSLEDRVETQYF. For the CDR3, the DNA is TGCGCCAGCAGCTTGGAGGACAGGGTGGAGACCCAGTACTTC.

V usage is TRBV19 and J usage is TRBJ1-6; D remains ambiguous. CDR1 and CDR2 from the germline V gene are LNHDA and SQIVND (reference sequence). V lost 6 bases and J lost 4, with 13 bases in between. The CDR3 extends over 15 amino acids. CDR3: CASSPGENYNSPLHF. CDR3 DNA sequence: TGTGCCAGTAGCCCCGGGGAGAATTATAATTCACCCCTCCACTTT.

This clone was found a few times. The chain carries TRBV7-3 and TRBJ2-3, with D possibly being TRBD1 (5 bases). The CDR3 sequence is 17 residues long. V was pared by 5 bases and J by 4 bases, with 22 bases between. Per the germline V gene, CDR1 is SGHTA and CDR2 is FQGTGA. The CDR3 reads CASSRWGLGKVADTQYF. The CDR3 DNA sequence: TGTGCCAGCAGCCGGTGGGGCTTGGGGAAGGTGGCAGATACGCAGTATTTT.

This clone was counted between two and nine times. This chain uses TRBV19 with TRBJ2-7; 9 nucleotides line up with TRBD1. The CDR3 sequence is 15 residues long. CDR1 LNHDA and CDR2 SQIVND come from the germline V gene (reference sequence). V shed 1 base, J shed 3 bases, and the junction held 4 bases outside the gene matches. Here the CDR3 reads CASSIAGTGNYEQYF. The CDR3 DNA is TGTGCCAGTAGTATAGCAGGGACAGGGAACTACGAGCAGTACTTC. The full variable domain, rest sourced from reference TRBV19 and TRBJ2-7, is DGGITQSPKYLFRKEGQNVTLSCEQNLNHDAMYWYRQDPGQGLRLIYYSQIVNDFQKGDIAEGYSVSREKKESFPLTVTSAQKNPTAFYLCASSIAGTGNYEQYFGPGTRLTVT.

This chain uses TRBV7-2 with TRBJ1-3; the match to TRBD1 covers 7 bases. The V and J ends lost 3 bases and 8 bases, in that order; junction bases with no gene match: 4. The length of the CDR3 is 13 residues. Per the germline V gene, CDR1 is SGHTA and CDR2 is FQGNSA. CDR3 in amino acids: CASSFRQGDTIYF. CDR3 nucleotide sequence: TGTGCCAGCAGCTTTAGACAGGGTGACACCATATATTTT.

This clone turned up a few times. The chain couples TRBV5-6 to TRBJ1-3; no firm D call. The CDR3 runs 12 residues. Trimming took 0 bases from V and 8 from J, leaving 6 bases between them. The germline CDR1 and CDR2 sequences are SGHDT and YYEEEE. As DNA, the CDR3 is TGTGCCAGCAGCTTGGGCGGGTACACCATATATTTT. Translation: CASSLGGYTIYF.

This clone was observed a handful of times. The V call is TRBV5-4, the J call TRBJ2-2, with a tentative D call TRBD2 (7 bases). Germline CDR1 is SGHNT and CDR2 is YYREEE (reference sequence). The CDR3 is 16 residues long. The V gene lost 6 bases and the J gene lost 3 bases, with 18 bases spanning the gap. The CDR3 DNA reads as TGTGCCAGCACCTCAGGACGGGGGGCCGACACCGGGGAGCTGTTTTTT. It is translated as CASTSGRGADTGELFF.

The V gene is TRBV6-5, the J gene TRBJ1-5; maybe TRBD1 (6 bases). The CDR3 loop spans 14 amino acids. CDR1 and CDR2 from the germline V gene are MNHEY and SVGAGI. V was pared by 10 bases and J by 2 bases, with 15 bases between. Here the CDR3 reads CATRRGAGNQPQHF. The DNA of the CDR3 is TGTGCCACCCGGAGGGGGGCAGGCAATCAGCCCCAGCATTTT.

Judged by abundance, this clone is medium-sized. The J gene is TRBJ1-3, the V gene TRBV30, with 7 bases matching TRBD1. The ends lost 5 bases at V and 0 bases at J; junction bases unmatched: 1. Germline V lookup: CDR1 GTSNPN, CDR2 SVGIG (reference sequence). The CDR3 extends over 13 amino acids. The CDR3 region has the DNA TGTGCCTGGGGGACAGCCTCTGGAAACACCATATATTTT. Translating gives CAWGTASGNTIYF.

The chain is built from TRBV28 and TRBJ2-7, with 7 bases that match TRBD1. V shed 5 bases and J 1 base; nucleotides not matched to a gene: 11. The V gene's germline CDR1 is MDHEN and CDR2 SYDVKM. The CDR3 length is 16 residues. DNA of the CDR3: TGTGCCAGCAGTCTATATGGGACAGCTCTGTCCTACGAGCAGTACTTC. Protein sequence: CASSLYGTALSYEQYF.

In this sample, this clone turned up a few times. V is TRBV4-3 and J is TRBJ2-7; the match to TRBD1 covers 8 bases. V shed 3 bases and J 4 bases; nucleotides not matched to a gene: 8. Germline CDR1 reads LGHNA; CDR2 reads YSLEER. CDR3 length equals 15 residues. The DNA of the CDR3 is TGCGCCAGCAGCCACGGACAGGGAGAGGGATACGAGCAGTACTTC. It yields the protein CASSHGQGEGYEQYF.

The chain couples TRBV6-6 to TRBJ1-5; D gene uncertain. This CDR3 is built from 13 residues. Trimming removed 2 bases from V and 1 base from J, with 3 bases in between. Germline V gene lookup returns CDR1 MNHNY and CDR2 SVGAGI (reference sequence). The CDR3 DNA sequence: TGTGCCAGCAGTTACGAGAGCAATCAGCCCCAGCATTTT. Its translation is CASSYESNQPQHF.

V is TRBV7-9 and J is TRBJ2-2; a possible D gene is TRBD2 (5 bases). There are 16 residues in the CDR3. With 1 base removed from V and 2 bases from J, the gap between germline ends came to 11 bases. Per the germline V gene, CDR1 is SEHNR and CDR2 is FQNEAQ (reference sequence). CDR3 coding DNA: TGTGCCAGCAGCTTAGACTCTAGCCATAACACCGGGGAGCTGTTTTTT. Translated: CASSLDSSHNTGELFF.

The gene calls are TRBV14 and TRBJ2-1; TRBD2 agrees at 11 bases. This CDR3 has 14 amino acids. The germline CDR1 and CDR2 sequences are SGHDN and FVKESK. Trimming removed 4 bases from V and 9 bases from J; junction bases left unmatched: 5. The CDR3 here is CASSLAGGPSEQFF. The DNA of the CDR3 is TGTGCCAGCAGCCTAGCGGGAGGGCCCTCTGAGCAGTTCTTC.

This sequence joins TRBV27 and TRBJ1-2; 8 bases are shared with TRBD1. Germline V CDR1 and CDR2: MNHEY, SMNVEV (reference sequence). Trimming took 3 bases from V and 8 from J; bases not matched to a gene: 5. The CDR3 is 13 amino acids. The CDR3 loop reads CASSLSGGVGYTF. The CDR3 nucleotides read TGTGCCAGCAGTTTGTCAGGGGGCGTGGGCTACACCTTC.

The genes are TRBV19 and TRBJ1-6; the match to TRBD1 covers 7 bases. CDR1 is LNHDA and CDR2 is SQIVND in the germline V gene (reference sequence). With 5 bases clipped from V and 7 bases from J, the junction kept 8 bases outside the gene matches. The CDR3 contains 15 residues. The CDR3 DNA sequence: TGTGCCAGTAGTCCCCTAGACAGGGAGAATTCACCCCTCCACTTT. Its translation is CASSPLDRENSPLHF.

The gene calls are TRBV18 and TRBJ2-7, with 7 bases lining up with TRBD2. V lost 8 bases, J lost 6 bases, and 13 bases stayed unmatched. Germline-derived CDR1 and CDR2 are KGHSH and LQKENI. This CDR3 region has 14 residues. CDR3 DNA sequence: TGTGCCAGCCGCCCGGCCGCGGGAGACGCCGAGCAGTACTTC. This gives the protein CASRPAAGDAEQYF.

The chain joins TRBV28 to TRBJ1-2; 7 bases are shared with TRBD1. This CDR3 spans 15 amino acids. From germline, CDR1 is MDHEN and CDR2 SYDVKM. Losses at the gene ends were 6 bases for V and 5 bases for J; bases not matched to a gene: 12. CDR3 DNA: TGTGCCAGCAGCCCCATGGGGGGACAGCTATATGGCTACACCTTC. This sequence encodes CASSPMGGQLYGYTF.

The J gene is TRBJ1-2, the V gene TRBV7-9, with 11 bases matching TRBD1. The CDR3 totals 18 residues. CDR1 is SEHNR and CDR2 is FQNEAQ in the germline V gene (reference sequence). After removal of 6 bases from V and 6 bases from J, the junction contained 18 bases not matched to a gene. Here the CDR3 reads CASSQTFNKGQGGNGYTF. The DNA of the CDR3 is TGTGCCAGCAGTCAAACTTTTAACAAGGGACAGGGGGGAAATGGCTACACCTTC.

Worth noting for this clone: The germline gene is not matched at one end of the junction; a read error may be the cause. The chain couples TRBV6-4 to TRBJ2-7; 7 bases match TRBD1. The CDR3 covers 15 residues. Germline assignment: CDR1 MRHNA and CDR2 SNTAGT. The CDR3 coding sequence is TGTGCCATCAGTGGGTCCGGGACAGAGACCTACGAGCAGTACTTC. This gives the protein CAISGSGTETYEQYF.